Listed below are T cell receptor beta chains from one sample, sequenced in a study of shared clonotypes between healthy human individuals. Sequenced by immunoSEQ multiplex PCR; TCRdb stores in-frame clones only, minus some. The table has some 2,100,000 clones, 95% seen once. Specimen: naive CD4+ T cells sorted from blood. All receptors derive from a man aged 18 to 30 in good health. Each CDR3 is given with its conserved first and last residue. Fields, in order: clone size, D gene, V gene, J gene, CDR3 protein, CDR3 DNA. The D gene is left open where the match is weak. Some rows have no size entry. The others give once, few or many, or a class for an expanded clone.

>.|.|TRBV10-1|TRBJ1-1
CASSESAAGPNTEAFF
TGCGCCAGCAGTGAGTCGGCGGCAGGGCCGAACACTGAAGCTTTCTTT
>.|.|TRBV4-3|TRBJ2-4
CASSQDPAGDIQYF
TGCGCCAGCAGCCAGGACCCGGCCGGAGACATTCAGTACTTC
>once|.|TRBV7-6|TRBJ1-1
CASSGQQGGEAFF
TGTGCCAGCAGCGGGCAGCAGGGAGGCGAAGCTTTCTTT
>.|TRBD1|TRBV5-8|TRBJ1-4
CASSSGQGWSTNEKLFF
TGTGCCAGCAGCTCGGGACAGGGATGGTCAACTAATGAAAAACTGTTTTTT
>.|TRBD2|TRBV7-2|TRBJ2-1
CASRTSGRNSYNEQFF
TGTGCCAGCAGAACTAGCGGGAGGAACTCCTACAATGAGCAGTTCTTC
>once|.|TRBV10-3|TRBJ2-3
CASGWDSRTDTQYF
TGTGCCTCAGGCTGGGACTCTCGCACAGATACGCAGTATTTT
>.|TRBD1|TRBV5-4|TRBJ2-5
CASSPRRGQVETQYF
TGTGCCAGCAGCCCGAGAAGGGGGCAGGTAGAGACCCAGTACTTC
>.|.|TRBV28|TRBJ2-2
CASSSPWAAGELFF
TGTGCCAGCAGTTCGCCCTGGGCGGCCGGGGAGCTGTTTTTT
>few|.|TRBV7-7|TRBJ2-2
CASSLRDTSGELFF
TGTGCTAGCAGCTTACGGGACACGTCCGGGGAGCTGTTTTTT
>.|.|TRBV7-8|TRBJ1-4
CASSGSLEKLFF
TGTGCCAGCAGCGGGAGTCTTGAAAAACTGTTTTTT
>.|.|TRBV11-2|TRBJ2-7
CASSAGHTFSYEQYF
TGTGCCAGCAGCGCGGGACATACTTTCTCCTACGAGCAGTACTTC
>.|.|TRBV4-1|TRBJ2-3
CASSQVTGASTDTQYF
TGCGCCAGCAGCCAAGTTACGGGGGCTAGCACAGATACGCAGTATTTT
>.|.|TRBV30|TRBJ2-1
CAWQGRTTPYNEQFF
TGTGCCTGGCAGGGGAGAACGACTCCGTACAATGAGCAGTTCTTC
>.|TRBD1|TRBV29-1|TRBJ1-4
CSAEGQGREKLFF
TGCAGCGCCGAGGGACAGGGGCGGGAAAAACTGTTTTTT
>.|TRBD2|TRBV5-4|TRBJ2-7
CASSLSSGSYEQYF
TGTGCCAGCAGCTTATCTAGCGGGAGCTACGAGCAGTACTTC
>.|TRBD2|TRBV28|TRBJ2-2
CASSLPGLAGGNTGELFF
TGTGCCAGCAGTCTTCCGGGACTAGCGGGGGGGAACACCGGGGAGCTGTTTTTT
>.|.|TRBV5-3|TRBJ1-3
CARSLEDSGNTIYF
TGTGCCAGAAGCTTGGAAGATTCTGGAAACACCATATATTTT
>.|TRBD1|TRBV6-4|TRBJ2-3
CASSDGGQGTDTQYF
TGTGCCAGCAGTGACGGGGGACAGGGCACAGATACGCAGTATTTT
>.|TRBD1|TRBV2|TRBJ2-7
CASSEGAGGSSYEQYF
TGTGCCAGCAGTGAAGGGGCAGGGGGCAGTTCCTACGAGCAGTACTTC
>.|.|TRBV19|TRBJ1-1
CASSIFSANTEAFF
TGTGCCAGTAGTATATTTTCCGCGAACACTGAAGCTTTCTTT
>.|.|TRBV30|TRBJ1-1
CAWSLSVTEAFF
TGTGCCTGGAGTCTTTCCGTAACTGAAGCTTTCTTT